Below, 26 T cell receptor beta chains from the same sample are listed, as sequenced in a study. MiXCR, run by TCRdb on the RT-PCR reads, gives a single entry per CDR3 protein. The sample includes about 700,000 distinct CDR3 sequences, 11% to 15% of them seen just once. Sequences were obtained from memory CD4+ T cells from blood. These receptor sequences come from a female donor in good health, serving as a healthy control.

The rearrangement links TRBV7-2 to TRBJ2-2; TRBD2 might be the D (5 bases). V shed 2 bases and J shed 2 bases, with 15 bases lying between them. Germline CDR1 and CDR2: SGHTA and FQGNSA. There are 17 residues in the CDR3. The CDR3: CASSLNSALLNTGELFF. Written as DNA, the CDR3 is TGTGCCAGCAGCTTAAATAGCGCTCTACTTAACACCGGGGAGCTGTTTTTT.

Concerning this clonotype itself: Because it lacks the conserved phenylalanine or tryptophan at the end, this CDR3 is likely a read error. The CDR3 nucleotides are TGTGCCGGGAAGGACAGGGTGGTAGAAGAGCAGTTCTTA. Residues: CAGKDRVVEEQFL. This sequence joins TRBV28 and TRBJ2-1; 8 bases align to TRBD1. This CDR3 spans 13 amino acids. With V trimmed by 11 bases and J by 10 bases, 13 bases remained unmatched. Germline V CDR1 and CDR2: MDHEN, SYDVKM.

The chain employs TRBV28 and TRBJ2-4, with D perhaps matching TRBD1 (5 bases). The CDR3 extends over 15 amino acids. The V gene's germline CDR1 is MDHEN and CDR2 SYDVKM. Trimming removed 1 base from V and 7 bases from J, with 14 bases in between. CDR3 sequence reads: CASSLLMTATNIQYF. The DNA for the CDR3 is TGTGCCAGCAGTTTATTGATGACAGCGACTAACATTCAGTACTTC. Full variable domain (missing parts from reference TRBV28 and TRBJ2-4): DVKVTQSSRYLVKRTGEKVFLECVQDMDHENMFWYRQDPGLGLRLIYFSYDVKMKEKGDIPEGYSVSREKKERFSLILESASTNQTSMYLCASSLLMTATNIQYFGAGTRLSVL.

The chain links TRBV3-1 to TRBJ1-5, with 9 positions matching TRBD1. Germline trimming cut 2 bases from V and 7 bases from J; bases unmatched to any gene: 3. The CDR3 is 14 amino acids. Germline V lookup: CDR1 LGHDT, CDR2 YNNKEL (reference sequence). Here the CDR3 DNA reads TGTGCCAGCAGCCAAACAGGGGGCGTACAGCCCCAGCATTTT. It specifies CASSQTGGVQPQHF.

This clonotype was recorded once. It may be a read error: a sequence one base away is much more abundant. The chain couples TRBV29-1 to TRBJ2-5; 11 bases are a match to TRBD2. The CDR3 length is 13 residues. The V segment lost 6 bases and the J segment 3 bases; nucleotides outside the gene matches: 3. Germline V gene sequence: CDR1 SQVTM, CDR2 ANQGSEA. The CDR3 bases are TGCAGCGTCGCACTAGCGGGAGAAGAGACCCAGTACTTC. Its translation: CSVALAGEETQYF.

The chain employs TRBV20-1 and TRBJ2-5; possibly TRBD1 or TRBD2 for D (5 bases each). V was clipped by 5 bases and J by 2 bases, with 18 bases between them. The CDR3 consists of 15 residues. CDR1 and CDR2 from the germline V gene are DFQATT and SNEGSKA (reference sequence). The CDR3 DNA reads as TGCAGTGCTTTCCCGAGGGGCGCGAATCAAGAGACCCAGTACTTC. Translation: CSAFPRGANQETQYF.

The rearrangement links TRBV18 to TRBJ1-2, with 11 bases matching TRBD1. J gave up 8 bases and V 6 bases, and 14 bases lay outside the gene matches. Germline CDR1 is KGHSH and CDR2 is LQKENI. This CDR3 spans 16 amino acids. The CDR3 DNA reads as TGTGCCAGCTCCGGACAGGGGGCACTGGTGGCAGACGGCTACACCTTC. Translating gives CASSGQGALVADGYTF.

In this sample, this clonotype turned up a few times. The CDR3 is CASYHLDYGYTF. CDR3 nucleotide sequence: TGTGCCAGTTATCATTTGGACTATGGCTACACCTTC. The V gene is TRBV6-6, the J gene TRBJ1-2; D call uncertain. The V gene's germline CDR1 is MNHNY and CDR2 SVGAGI (reference sequence). The CDR3 sequence is 12 residues long. V dropped 9 bases and J dropped 3 bases, with 11 bases sitting between them.

The rearrangement links TRBV10-3 to TRBJ1-3; TRBD1 matches 8 bases. The CDR3 has 16 amino acids. Germline values: CDR1 ENHRY, CDR2 SYGVKD. V was clipped by 2 bases and J by 3 bases; unmatched bases: 6. DNA for the CDR3: TGTGCCATCAGTGAGACTCAGGGGGCGCTTGGAAACACCATATATTTT. Protein sequence: CAISETQGALGNTIYF.

This chain joins TRBV27 and TRBJ2-1; a possible D gene is TRBD2 (6 bases). The V gene lost 6 bases and the J gene lost 8 bases, with 14 bases spanning the gap. The CDR3 is 13 amino acids. CDR1 and CDR2 from the germline V gene are MNHEY and SMNVEV (reference sequence). The CDR3 loop reads CASRPHPGDEQFF. Written as DNA, the CDR3 is TGTGCCAGCAGGCCACATCCGGGGGATGAGCAGTTCTTC.

This clonotype was picked up many times. The chain joins TRBV29-1 to TRBJ1-5; the D gene is possibly TRBD1 (6 bases). This CDR3 is built from 13 residues. V gave up 0 bases and J gave up 6 bases, with 9 bases separating them. Germline V CDR1 and CDR2: SQVTM, ANQGSEA. As DNA, the CDR3 is TGCAGCGTTGAAGATGCCAGGGGTCAGCCCCAGCATTTT. It yields the protein CSVEDARGQPQHF. Looking up the rest from reference TRBV29-1 and TRBJ1-5 gives the full variable domain: SAVISQKPSRDICQRGTSLTIQCQVDSQVTMMFWYRQQPGQSLTLIATANQGSEATYESGFVIDKFPISRPNLTFSTLTVSNMSPEDSSIYLCSVEDARGQPQHFGDGTRLSIL.

This clonotype appeared many times. The chain has TRBV28 and TRBJ2-7, with a possible D match to TRBD1 (6 bases). V was shortened by 7 bases and J by 7 bases, with 29 bases between the two germline ends. The CDR3 sequence is 17 residues long. CDR1 is MDHEN and CDR2 is SYDVKM in the germline V gene. The CDR3 sequence: CASKGAGGQGQMWEQYF. CDR3 bases: TGTGCCAGCAAAGGGGCAGGTGGGCAGGGGCAAATGTGGGAGCAGTACTTC.

This clonotype was seen at least ten times. The gene calls are TRBV6-5 and TRBJ1-1; 7 bases line up with TRBD1. Germline V lookup: CDR1 MNHEY, CDR2 SVGAGI. The CDR3 sequence is 14 residues long. J gave up 1 base and V 5 bases, and 4 bases lay outside the gene matches. In DNA, the CDR3 is TGTGCCAGCAGTCGGGACAGATCGAACACTGAAGCTTTCTTT. Its translation is CASSRDRSNTEAFF.

The CDR3 loop reads CASSGGPDQPQHF. The CDR3 DNA reads TGTGCCAGCAGTGGAGGGCCAGATCAGCCCCAGCATTTT. This chain uses TRBV2 with TRBJ1-5, with D hard to call. Looked up from germline, CDR1 is SNHLY and CDR2 is FYNNEI. V dropped 4 bases and J dropped 5 bases, with 9 bases sitting between them. The CDR3 loop spans 13 amino acids. The entire variable domain, with the rest obtained from reference TRBV2 and TRBJ1-5, is as follows: EPEVTQTPSHQVTQMGQEVILRCVPISNHLYFYWYRQILGQKVEFLVSFYNNEISEKSEIFDDQFSVERPDGSNFTLKIRSTKLEDSAMYFCASSGGPDQPQHFGDGTRLSIL.

This clonotype has only a few counts. The chain has TRBV6-5 and TRBJ1-3; D is uncertain. Germline V lookup: CDR1 MNHEY, CDR2 SVGAGI. V lost 4 bases and J 0 bases, leaving 10 bases between the germline ends. The CDR3 extends over 15 amino acids. The CDR3 loop reads CASSSPTGSGNTIYF. As DNA, the CDR3 is TGTGCCAGCAGTTCCCCGACGGGCTCTGGAAACACCATATATTTT.

The chain has TRBV25-1 and TRBJ2-1, with D possibly called TRBD1 or TRBD2 (7 bases each). V gave up 1 base and J gave up 6 bases, with 16 bases separating them. The CDR3 totals 16 residues. Germline V lookup: CDR1 MGHDK, CDR2 SYGVNS. The CDR3 bases are TGTGCCAGCAGTGAATGGGGGGGACACAGGGGCAATGAGCAGTTCTTC. Protein sequence: CASSEWGGHRGNEQFF.

This chain connects TRBV28 to TRBJ2-1; TRBD2 matches at 10 bases. V shed 5 bases and J 2 bases; nucleotides not matched to a gene: 6. Germline-derived CDR1 and CDR2 are MDHEN and SYDVKM. The CDR3 has 16 residues. CDR3 DNA: TGTGCCAGCAGTAAATCTCTAGCGGGAGCCTACAATGAGCAGTTCTTC. This translates into CASSKSLAGAYNEQFF.

This clonotype was detected only a few times. The rearrangement joins TRBV27 to TRBJ1-4, with unresolved D. Germline CDR1 reads MNHEY; CDR2 reads SMNVEV (reference sequence). V was cut by 5 bases and J by 2 bases, with 12 bases left in between. The CDR3 runs 15 residues. The DNA of the CDR3 is TGTGCCAGCAGTCACGGTCCGAGGACTAATGAAAAACTGTTTTTT. Translation gives CASSHGPRTNEKLFF. Full variable domain (outside the CDR3, taken from reference TRBV27 and TRBJ1-4): EAQVTQNPRYLITVTGKKLTVTCSQNMNHEYMSWYRQDPGLGLRQIYYSMNVEVTDKGDVPEGYKVSRKEKRNFPLILESPSPNQTSLYFCASSHGPRTNEKLFFGSGTQLSVL.

The CDR3 DNA reads as TGCAGTGCTCCTGGGTCTTATGAAGAGACCCAGTACTTC. It yields the protein CSAPGSYEETQYF. The chain carries TRBV20-1 and TRBJ2-5, with D hard to call. V dropped 5 bases and J dropped 3 bases, with 13 bases sitting between them. Germline assignment: CDR1 DFQATT and CDR2 SNEGSKA (reference sequence). The CDR3 is 13 amino acids.

The rearrangement links TRBV20-1 to TRBJ2-1; 10 nucleotides align to TRBD1. The V gene end was trimmed by 3 bases and the J gene end by 6 bases; junction bases not matched to a gene: 8. CDR1 and CDR2 (germline): DFQATT, SNEGSKA (reference sequence). The length of the CDR3 is 15 residues. The CDR3: CSASGGDRGINEQFF. DNA of the CDR3: TGCAGTGCTAGTGGGGGGGACAGGGGAATCAATGAGCAGTTCTTC.

This clonotype was recorded at least ten times. The CDR3 nucleotides are TGCAGCGTCGCGGGGGGGTCCTCTGACGGAAACACCATATATTTT. Amino acid sequence: CSVAGGSSDGNTIYF. The chain combines TRBV29-1 with TRBJ1-3, with TRBD1 as a possible D gene (5 bases). The V end lost 6 bases, the J end lost 4 bases, and 19 bases lay between the germline ends. The CDR3 contains 15 residues. Germline values: CDR1 SQVTM, CDR2 ANQGSEA.

This clonotype was counted only a few times. At one of its ends the junction is not consistent with the germline gene, which may arise from a read error. The rearrangement uses TRBV7-2 and TRBJ2-7, with 11 nucleotides matching TRBD2. CDR1 and CDR2 (germline): SGHTA, FQGNSA. The CDR3 loop spans 14 amino acids. DNA of the CDR3: TGTGCCAGCAGCTGGGGAGCAACTAGCGGGAGCCCCGCGTTC. It translates to CASSWGATSGSPAF. The full variable domain, in which reference TRBV7-2 and TRBJ2-7 provide the parts outside the CDR3, is GAGVSQSPSNKVTEKGKDVELRCDPISGHTALYWYRQSLGQGLEFLIYFQGNSAPDKSGLPSDRFSAERTGGSVSTLTIQRTQQEDSAVYLCASSWGATSGSPAFGPGTRLTVT.

This clonotype was seen many times. This sequence joins TRBV5-1 and TRBJ2-5, with 9 bases fitting TRBD2. Looked up from germline, CDR1 is SGHRS and CDR2 is YFSETQ. The CDR3 is 17 amino acids. V was pared by 1 base and J by 5 bases, with 12 bases of the junction left unmatched. The CDR3 region is CASSLSSGAPQLETQYF. The CDR3 DNA is TGCGCCAGCAGCTTGTCTAGCGGGGCACCTCAATTGGAGACCCAGTACTTC.

This clonotype was counted a few times. V gene TRBV20-1 combines with J gene TRBJ2-1, with no clear D. Per germline, CDR1 DFQATT and CDR2 SNEGSKA (reference sequence). CDR3 length: 10 amino acids. Trimming stripped 5 bases from V and 8 bases from J, with 7 bases between. Here the CDR3 reads CSALSHEQFF. In DNA form, the CDR3 reads TGCAGTGCTTTATCCCATGAGCAGTTCTTC.

V is TRBV27 and J is TRBJ2-3; 11 nucleotides line up with TRBD2. This CDR3 region has 19 residues. Looked up from germline, CDR1 is MNHEY and CDR2 is SMNVEV (reference sequence). Trimming removed 5 bases from V and 4 bases from J; junction bases left unmatched: 17. The CDR3 here is CASSRLAGMGGRGADTQYF. CDR3 bases: TGTGCCAGCAGTAGACTAGCGGGAATGGGAGGAAGGGGGGCAGATACGCAGTATTTT.

Ten or more counts support this clonotype. The J gene is TRBJ2-3, the V gene TRBV5-6; maybe TRBD1 (5 bases). V was shortened by 4 bases and J by 1 base, with 10 bases between the two germline ends. There are 14 residues in the CDR3. From germline, CDR1 is SGHDT and CDR2 YYEEEE. CDR3 in amino acids: CASSRQQGTDTQYF. CDR3 coding DNA: TGTGCCAGCAGCCGTCAACAGGGCACAGATACGCAGTATTTT.